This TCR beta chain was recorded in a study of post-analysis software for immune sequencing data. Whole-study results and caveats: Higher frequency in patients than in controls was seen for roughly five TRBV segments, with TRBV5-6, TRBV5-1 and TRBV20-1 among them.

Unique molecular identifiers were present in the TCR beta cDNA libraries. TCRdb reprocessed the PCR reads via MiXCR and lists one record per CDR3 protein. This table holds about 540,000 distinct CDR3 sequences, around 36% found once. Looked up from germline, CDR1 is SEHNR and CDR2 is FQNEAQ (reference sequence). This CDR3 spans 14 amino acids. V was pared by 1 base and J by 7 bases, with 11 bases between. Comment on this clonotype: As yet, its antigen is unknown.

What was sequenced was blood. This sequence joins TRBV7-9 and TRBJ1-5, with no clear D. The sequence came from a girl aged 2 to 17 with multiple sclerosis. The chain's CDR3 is CASSLGGERQPQHF. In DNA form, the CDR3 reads TGTGCCAGCAGCTTAGGCGGGGAGAGGCAGCCCCAGCATTTT.